Listed below are T cell receptor beta chains from one sample, sequenced in a study of cytomegalovirus exposure and HLA in healthy donors. Method: immunoSEQ multiplex PCR; TCRdb's copy keeps in-frame clones and lacks some. The sample carries 150,000 to 200,000 clones, roughly 78% recorded once. Specimen: PBMCs. The receptors were gathered from a woman aged 30 to 39 in good health and CMV-seronegative. The CDR3 runs from the conserved cysteine through the conserved F or W. Fields, in order: clone size, J gene, CDR3 length, V gene, D gene, CDR3 protein, CDR3 DNA. The D gene is left open where the match is weak. Size values are once, few and many counts, or a class for expanded clones, and some rows have none.

few | TRBJ1-4 | 14 | TRBV7-9 | NA | CASSIQGGNEKLFF | TGTGCCAGCAGCATACAGGGCGGTAATGAAAAACTGTTTTTT
NA | TRBJ1-2 | 14 | TRBV2 | NA | CASSHSGNPYGYTF | TGTGCCAGCAGTCACTCAGGAAACCCTTATGGCTACACCTTC
NA | TRBJ2-7 | 22 | TRBV4-3 | NA | CASSQDVGREDFLGGHSYEQYF | TGCGCCAGCAGCCAAGATGTAGGCAGGGAAGATTTTTTGGGGGGGCACTCTTACGAGCAGTACTTC
NA | TRBJ2-5 | 15 | TRBV6-5 | NA | CASSYSPTGIETQYF | TGTGCCAGCAGTTACTCGCCCACAGGGATCGAGACCCAGTACTTC
NA | TRBJ1-6 | 16 | TRBV18 | TRBD1 | CASSPVDRGGDSPLHF | TGTGCCAGCTCACCCGTTGACAGGGGAGGCGATTCACCCCTCCACTTT
NA | TRBJ2-1 | 14 | TRBV5-6 | NA | CASIIGRDYNEQFF | TGTGCCAGCATCATTGGGCGGGACTACAATGAGCAGTTCTTC
NA | TRBJ1-2 | 15 | TRBV5-5 | NA | CASSPRGGANYGYTF | TGTGCCAGCAGCCCGAGGGGGGGCGCAAACTATGGCTACACCTTC
few | TRBJ1-1 | 14 | TRBV5-1 | NA | CASSLVGENTEAFF | TGCGCCAGCAGCTTGGTAGGGGAGAACACTGAAGCTTTCTTT
few | TRBJ1-1 | 18 | TRBV5-6 | TRBD1 | CASSLSPYRDRVNTEAFF | TGTGCCAGCAGCTTGAGTCCTTATAGGGACAGGGTGAACACTGAAGCTTTCTTT
NA | TRBJ2-7 | 18 | TRBV6-7 | TRBD1 | CASSYPGTGARTGYEQYF | TGTGCCAGCAGTTACCCGGGGACAGGGGCTCGGACAGGCTACGAGCAGTACTTC
few | TRBJ1-2 | 14 | TRBV7-2 | NA | CASSPPLANYGYTF | TGTGCCAGCAGCCCCCCCTTAGCTAACTATGGCTACACCTTC
NA | TRBJ2-3 | 15 | TRBV6-1 | TRBD1 | CASSGDRGGTDTQYF | TGTGCCAGCAGTGGGGACAGGGGGGGCACAGATACGCAGTATTTT
NA | TRBJ2-1 | 11 | TRBV5-6 | NA | CASRYDNEQFF | TGTGCCAGCAGGTATGACAATGAGCAGTTCTTC
NA | TRBJ2-2 | 16 | TRBV25-1 | TRBD2 | CASSGLAGTGTGELFF | TGTGCCAGCAGTGGACTAGCGGGGACCGGCACCGGGGAGCTGTTTTTT
NA | TRBJ2-2 | 11 | TRBV10-2 | NA | CASSPRGELFF | TGCGCCAGCAGTCCCAGGGGGGAGCTGTTTTTT
NA | TRBJ2-5 | 14 | TRBV18 | NA | CASSPSGFEETQYF | TGTGCCAGCTCACCGTCGGGGTTTGAAGAGACCCAGTACTTC
once | TRBJ2-2 | 12 | TRBV25-1 | NA | CASSVSAGELFF | TGTGCCAGCAGTGTGTCCGCCGGGGAGCTGTTTTTT
NA | TRBJ2-4 | 15 | TRBV29-1 | NA | CSVQEAPGVKNIQYF | TGCAGCGTTCAGGAGGCCCCAGGGGTCAAAAACATTCAGTACTTC
NA | TRBJ2-7 | 14 | TRBV6-5 | TRBD2 | CASRPLADLYEQYF | TGTGCCAGCAGGCCACTAGCGGATTTATACGAGCAGTACTTC
NA | TRBJ2-1 | 13 | TRBV29-1 | NA | CSGCTGLYNEQFF | TGCAGCGGATGTACCGGACTCTACAATGAGCAGTTCTTC
NA | TRBJ1-3 | 18 | TRBV19 | TRBD1 | CASSIEQGGLNSGNTIYF | TGTGCCAGTAGTATAGAGCAAGGGGGCCTGAACTCTGGAAACACCATATATTTT
once | TRBJ1-3 | 16 | TRBV18 | TRBD1 | CASSPTGFISGNTIYF | TGTGCCAGCTCACCGACAGGGTTTATCTCTGGAAACACCATATATTTT
once | TRBJ1-2 | 15 | TRBV15 | TRBD1 | CATSRPQTGNYGYTF | TGTGCCACCAGCAGGCCTCAGACAGGGAACTATGGCTACACCTTC
NA | TRBJ2-1 | 15 | TRBV6-4 | TRBD1 | CARHPGTDLYNEQFF | TGTGCCCGCCATCCCGGGACAGACCTCTACAATGAGCAGTTCTTC
NA | TRBJ2-7 | 15 | TRBV5-8 | TRBD2 | CASSLAGGAPYEQYF | TGTGCCAGCAGCTTGGCCGGGGGGGCACCCTACGAGCAGTACTTC
NA | TRBJ2-1 | 15 | TRBV27 | NA | CASISGTSVRDEQFF | TGTGCCAGCATCTCTGGGACAAGCGTTAGGGATGAGCAGTTCTTC
few | TRBJ1-5 | 12 | TRBV2 | NA | CASSDDGQPQHF | TGTGCCAGCAGTGACGACGGGCAGCCCCAGCATTTT
NA | TRBJ2-7 | 17 | TRBV7-2 | TRBD2 | CASSFVAGGPTPYEQYF | TGTGCCAGCAGCTTCGTAGCGGGGGGGCCTACCCCCTACGAGCAGTACTTC
NA | TRBJ1-6 | 14 | TRBV27 | TRBD1 | CASSDRGYNSPLHF | TGTGCCAGCTCTGACAGGGGATATAATTCACCCCTCCACTTT
NA | TRBJ2-1 | 18 | TRBV5-1 | TRBD1 | CASSLSITGQGSYNEQFF | TGCGCCAGCAGCTTGTCTATCACGGGACAGGGGTCCTACAATGAGCAGTTCTTC
NA | TRBJ2-1 | 14 | TRBV30 | NA | CAWSVGGFFNEQFF | TGTGCCTGGAGTGTAGGGGGTTTCTTCAATGAGCAGTTCTTC
NA | TRBJ2-1 | 14 | TRBV27 | TRBD1 | CASRKDRVTNEQFF | TGTGCCAGCAGGAAAGACAGGGTAACGAATGAGCAGTTCTTC
few | TRBJ2-7 | 15 | TRBV5-1 | NA | CASGLNPHVSYEQYF | TGCGCCAGCGGGCTTAACCCCCACGTCTCCTACGAGCAGTACTTC
NA | TRBJ2-7 | 11 | TRBV2 | NA | CASKEGYEQYF | TGTGCCAGCAAAGAGGGATACGAGCAGTACTTC
NA | TRBJ1-2 | 14 | TRBV7-3 | NA | CASSSTGSAYGYTF | TGTGCCAGCAGCTCCACAGGGTCCGCATATGGCTACACCTTC
NA | TRBJ1-2 | 15 | TRBV9 | NA | CASSVASRGNYGYTF | TGTGCCAGCAGCGTAGCTTCCAGGGGAAACTATGGCTACACCTTC
few | TRBJ2-1 | 16 | TRBV5-1 | TRBD1 | CASSVGQSGSYNEQFF | TGCGCCAGCAGCGTGGGACAGTCAGGCTCCTACAATGAGCAGTTCTTC
NA | TRBJ1-6 | 14 | TRBV19 | NA | CASKERESGSPLHF | TGTGCCAGCAAAGAGAGAGAAAGCGGTTCACCCCTCCACTTT
NA | TRBJ1-2 | 14 | TRBV18 | NA | CASSPRADLNGYTF | TGTGCCAGCTCACCCCGGGCGGACTTAAATGGCTACACCTTC
NA | TRBJ2-3 | 16 | TRBV5-4 | TRBD2 | CASSLGLAGGQHTQYF | TGTGCCAGCAGCTTGGGACTAGCGGGGGGGCAACATACGCAGTATTTT
NA | TRBJ1-2 | 15 | TRBV7-8 | NA | CASSLFRTPNYGYTF | TGTGCCAGCAGCTTATTCAGGACACCGAACTATGGCTACACCTTC
NA | TRBJ2-7 | 14 | TRBV6-6 | TRBD1 | CASSYLGQGYEQYF | TGTGCCAGCAGTTATTTGGGACAGGGGTACGAGCAGTACTTC
NA | TRBJ2-7 | 15 | TRBV7-8 | NA | CASSSLLTGFYEQYF | TGTGCCAGCAGCTCCCTATTAACCGGTTTCTACGAGCAGTACTTC
NA | TRBJ1-4 | 15 | TRBV5-6 | TRBD1 | CASSTPGQQNEKLFF | TGTGCCAGCAGCACTCCGGGACAGCAGAATGAAAAACTGTTTTTT
few | TRBJ1-2 | 13 | TRBV5-4 | TRBD1 | CASSIQGAGGYTF | TGTGCCAGCAGCATCCAGGGGGCAGGTGGCTACACCTTC
NA | TRBJ1-1 | 13 | TRBV30 | NA | CAWSVPRVTEAFF | TGTGCCTGGAGTGTACCCAGGGTCACTGAAGCTTTCTTT
NA | TRBJ2-5 | 15 | TRBV10-1 | NA | CASSDSGWVQETQYF | TGCGCCAGCAGTGACTCAGGGTGGGTCCAAGAGACCCAGTACTTC
NA | TRBJ2-7 | 13 | TRBV5-8 | NA | CASRSTGTYEQYF | TGTGCCAGCAGATCGACAGGTACCTACGAGCAGTACTTC
NA | TRBJ2-6 | 16 | TRBV5-4 | TRBD2 | CASSPGGVSGANVLTF | TGTGCCAGCAGCCCGGGGGGGGTATCTGGGGCCAACGTCCTGACTTTC
NA | TRBJ1-1 | 14 | TRBV6-1 | TRBD1 | CASSSTGTGPEAFF | TGTGCCAGCAGTTCGACCGGGACAGGGCCTGAAGCTTTCTTT
NA | TRBJ2-3 | 14 | TRBV9 | NA | CASSASRDTDTQYF | TGTGCCAGCAGCGCCAGTCGGGACACAGATACGCAGTATTTT
NA | TRBJ1-1 | 15 | TRBV6-5 | NA | CASSYSGAMNTEAFF | TGTGCCAGCAGTTACTCCGGAGCAATGAACACTGAAGCTTTCTTT